The present entry profiles one T cell receptor (beta chain) with its context. Trimming pared 3 bases from V and 1 base from J, leaving 13 bases between. Germline V CDR1 and CDR2: SGHNT, YYREEE (reference sequence). The CDR3 totals 15 residues. This sample stems from a study of blood T cell repertoires in COVID-19. About the research overall: T cells, B-cell-depleted T cells, or PBMCs provided the cDNA or gDNA that served as material.

Using immunoSEQ multiplex PCR, the repertoire was profiled, and TCRdb retains in-frame clones only, with some absent. The data hold some 520,000 clones, with 89% observed a single time. The sequence was collected from a man between 18 and 35 years old with COVID-19, enrolled during active disease. The source material was peripheral blood. The chain uses TRBV5-4 and TRBJ1-1; tentatively, D is TRBD1 (5 bases). The CDR3 coding sequence is TGTGCCAGCAGCTCACAGGTTGGGGCGAACACTGAAGCTTTCTTT. The encoded protein is CASSSQVGANTEAFF. Full variable domain (rest looked up from reference TRBV5-4 and TRBJ1-1): ETGVTQSPTHLIKTRGQQVTLRCSSQSGHNTVSWYQQALGQGPQFIFQYYREEENGRGNFPPRFSGLQFPNYSSELNVNALELDDSALYLCASSSQVGANTEAFFGQGTRLTVV.